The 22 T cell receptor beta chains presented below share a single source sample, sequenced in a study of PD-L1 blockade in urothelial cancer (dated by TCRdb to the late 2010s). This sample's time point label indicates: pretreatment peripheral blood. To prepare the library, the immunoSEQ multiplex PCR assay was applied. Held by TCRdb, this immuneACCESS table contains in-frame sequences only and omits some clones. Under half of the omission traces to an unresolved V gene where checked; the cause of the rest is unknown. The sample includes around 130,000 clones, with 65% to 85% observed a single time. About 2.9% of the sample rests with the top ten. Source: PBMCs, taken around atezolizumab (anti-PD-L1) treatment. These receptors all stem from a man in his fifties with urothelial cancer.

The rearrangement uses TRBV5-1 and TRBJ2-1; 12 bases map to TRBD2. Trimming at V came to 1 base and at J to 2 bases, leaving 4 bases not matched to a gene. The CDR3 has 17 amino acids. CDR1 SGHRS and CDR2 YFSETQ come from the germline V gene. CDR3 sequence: CASSLSLAGGPYNEQFF. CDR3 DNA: TGCGCCAGCAGCTTGAGTCTAGCGGGAGGGCCCTACAATGAGCAGTTCTTC. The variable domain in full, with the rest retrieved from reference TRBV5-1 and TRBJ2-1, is KAGVTQTPRYLIKTRGQQVTLSCSPISGHRSVSWYQQTPGQGLQFLFEYFSETQRNKGNFPGRFSGRQFSNSRSEMNVSTLELGDSALYLCASSLSLAGGPYNEQFFGPGTRLTVL.

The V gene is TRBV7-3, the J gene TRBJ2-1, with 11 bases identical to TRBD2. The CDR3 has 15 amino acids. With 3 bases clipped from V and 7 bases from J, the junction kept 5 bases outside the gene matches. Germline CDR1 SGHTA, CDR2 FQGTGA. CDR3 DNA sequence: TGTGCCAGCAGCTTGGGACTAGCGGCCCGGAATGAGCAGTTCTTC. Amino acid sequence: CASSLGLAARNEQFF.

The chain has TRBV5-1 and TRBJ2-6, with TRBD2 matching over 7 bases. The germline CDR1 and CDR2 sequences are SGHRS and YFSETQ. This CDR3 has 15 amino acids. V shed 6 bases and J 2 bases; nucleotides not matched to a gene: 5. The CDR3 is CASTPSGAGANVLTF. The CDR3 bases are TGCGCCAGCACCCCAAGCGGGGCTGGGGCCAACGTCCTGACTTTC.

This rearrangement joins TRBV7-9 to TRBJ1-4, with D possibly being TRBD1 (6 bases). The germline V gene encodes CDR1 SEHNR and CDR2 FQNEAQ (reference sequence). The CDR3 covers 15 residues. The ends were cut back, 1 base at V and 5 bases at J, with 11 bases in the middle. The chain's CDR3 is CASSLGTEYNEKLFF. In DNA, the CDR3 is TGTGCCAGCAGCTTAGGGACAGAATACAATGAAAAACTGTTTTTT.

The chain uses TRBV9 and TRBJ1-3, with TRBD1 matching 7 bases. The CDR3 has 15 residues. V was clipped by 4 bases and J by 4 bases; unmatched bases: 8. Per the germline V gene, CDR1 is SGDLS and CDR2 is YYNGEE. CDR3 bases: TGTGCCAGCAGCATCTCGACAGGGTTCGGAAACACCATATATTTT. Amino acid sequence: CASSISTGFGNTIYF.

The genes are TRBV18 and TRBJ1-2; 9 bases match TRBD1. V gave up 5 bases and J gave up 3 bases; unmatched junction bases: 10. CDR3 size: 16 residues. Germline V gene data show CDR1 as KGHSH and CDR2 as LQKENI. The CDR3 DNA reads TGTGCCAGCTCAGCCAAGACAGGGGGGAACCACTATGGCTACACCTTC. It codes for CASSAKTGGNHYGYTF.

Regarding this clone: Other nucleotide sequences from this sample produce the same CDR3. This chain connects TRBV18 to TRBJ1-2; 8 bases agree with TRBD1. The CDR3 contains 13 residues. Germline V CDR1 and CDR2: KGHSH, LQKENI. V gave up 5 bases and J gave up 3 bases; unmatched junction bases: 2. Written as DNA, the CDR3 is TGTGCCAGCTCAATACAGGGGGACTATGGCTACACCTTC. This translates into CASSIQGDYGYTF.

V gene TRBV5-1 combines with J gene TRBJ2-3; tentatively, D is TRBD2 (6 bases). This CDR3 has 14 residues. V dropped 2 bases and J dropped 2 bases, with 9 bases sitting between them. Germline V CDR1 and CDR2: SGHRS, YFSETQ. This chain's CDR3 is CASSFAGTTDTQYF. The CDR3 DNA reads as TGCGCCAGCAGCTTTGCGGGAACCACAGATACGCAGTATTTT.

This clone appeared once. The CDR3 here is CSVVLGGDYGYTF. The CDR3 DNA follows: TGCAGCGTCGTACTAGGGGGAGACTATGGCTACACCTTC. This chain joins TRBV29-1 and TRBJ1-2; maybe TRBD1 (6 bases). The germline gives CDR1 SQVTM, CDR2 ANQGSEA. The CDR3 spans 13 residues. V was trimmed by 6 bases and J by 3 bases, leaving 14 bases between them.

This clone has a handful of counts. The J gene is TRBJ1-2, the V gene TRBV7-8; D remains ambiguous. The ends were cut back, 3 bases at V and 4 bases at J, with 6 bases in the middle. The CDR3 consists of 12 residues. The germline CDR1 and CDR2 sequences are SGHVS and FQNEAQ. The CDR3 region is CASSFGIYGYTF. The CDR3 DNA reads TGTGCCAGCAGCTTTGGCATCTATGGCTACACCTTC.

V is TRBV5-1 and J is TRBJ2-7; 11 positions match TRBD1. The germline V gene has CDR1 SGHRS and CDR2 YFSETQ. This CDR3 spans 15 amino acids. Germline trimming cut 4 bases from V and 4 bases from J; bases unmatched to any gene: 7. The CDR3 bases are TGCGCCAGCAGCACCGGACAGGGGGCGTCTTACGAGCAGTACTTC. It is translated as CASSTGQGASYEQYF.

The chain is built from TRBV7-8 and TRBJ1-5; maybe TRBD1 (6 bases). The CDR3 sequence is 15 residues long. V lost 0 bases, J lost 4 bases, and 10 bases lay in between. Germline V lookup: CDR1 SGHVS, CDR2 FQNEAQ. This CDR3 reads CASSLATGFNQPQHF. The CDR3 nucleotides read TGTGCCAGCAGCTTAGCTACAGGGTTTAATCAGCCCCAGCATTTT.

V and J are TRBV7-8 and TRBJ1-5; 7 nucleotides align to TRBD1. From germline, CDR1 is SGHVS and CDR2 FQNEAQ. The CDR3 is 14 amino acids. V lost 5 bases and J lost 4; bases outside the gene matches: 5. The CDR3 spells CASSRDSLNQPQHF. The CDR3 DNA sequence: TGTGCCAGCAGCCGGGACAGTTTAAATCAGCCCCAGCATTTT.

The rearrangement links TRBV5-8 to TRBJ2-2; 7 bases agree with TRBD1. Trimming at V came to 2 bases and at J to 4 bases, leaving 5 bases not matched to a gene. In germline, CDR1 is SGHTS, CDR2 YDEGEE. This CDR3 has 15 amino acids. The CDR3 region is CASSFRDRFTGELFF. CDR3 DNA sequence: TGTGCCAGCAGCTTCCGGGACAGATTCACCGGGGAGCTGTTTTTT.

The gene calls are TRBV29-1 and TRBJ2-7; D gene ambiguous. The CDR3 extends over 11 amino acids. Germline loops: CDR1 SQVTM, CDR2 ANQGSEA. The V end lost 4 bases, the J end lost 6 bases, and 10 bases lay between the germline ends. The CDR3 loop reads CSVAGQLEQYF. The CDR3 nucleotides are TGCAGCGTTGCAGGTCAGCTCGAGCAGTACTTC.

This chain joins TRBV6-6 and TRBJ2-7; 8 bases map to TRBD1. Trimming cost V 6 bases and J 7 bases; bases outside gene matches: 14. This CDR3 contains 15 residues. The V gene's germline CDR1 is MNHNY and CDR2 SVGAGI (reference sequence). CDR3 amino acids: CASRTSSGQAGEQYF. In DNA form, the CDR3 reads TGTGCCAGCAGGACCAGCTCGGGACAGGCCGGAGAGCAGTACTTC.

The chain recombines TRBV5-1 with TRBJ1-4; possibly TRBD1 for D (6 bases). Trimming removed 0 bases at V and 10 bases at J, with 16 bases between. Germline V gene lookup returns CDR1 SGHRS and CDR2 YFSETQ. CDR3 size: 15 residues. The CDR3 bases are TGCGCCAGCAGCTTGGACGGACAGAGGGACCGAAAACTGTTTTTT. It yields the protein CASSLDGQRDRKLFF.

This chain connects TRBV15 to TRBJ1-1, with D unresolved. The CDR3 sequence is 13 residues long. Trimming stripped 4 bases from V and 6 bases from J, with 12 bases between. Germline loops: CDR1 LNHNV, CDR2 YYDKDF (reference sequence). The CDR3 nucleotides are TGTGCCACCAGCAACACCTTCGGGGCTGAAGCTTTCTTT. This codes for CATSNTFGAEAFF.

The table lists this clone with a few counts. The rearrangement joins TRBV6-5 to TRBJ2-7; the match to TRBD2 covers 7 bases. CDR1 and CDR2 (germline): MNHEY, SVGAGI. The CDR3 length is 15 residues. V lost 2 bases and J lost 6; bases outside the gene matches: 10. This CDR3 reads CASSYSGDGPSEQYF. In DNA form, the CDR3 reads TGTGCCAGCAGTTACAGCGGGGACGGGCCTTCCGAGCAGTACTTC.

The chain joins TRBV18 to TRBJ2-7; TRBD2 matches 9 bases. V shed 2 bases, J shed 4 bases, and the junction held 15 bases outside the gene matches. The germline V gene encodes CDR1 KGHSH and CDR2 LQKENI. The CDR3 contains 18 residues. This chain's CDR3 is CASSPWVAGEMVSYEQYF. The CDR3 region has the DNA TGTGCCAGCTCACCATGGGTAGCGGGAGAAATGGTGTCTTACGAGCAGTACTTC.

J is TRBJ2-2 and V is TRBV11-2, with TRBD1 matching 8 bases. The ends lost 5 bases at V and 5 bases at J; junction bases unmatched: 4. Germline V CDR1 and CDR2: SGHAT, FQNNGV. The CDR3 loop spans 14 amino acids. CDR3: CASSARQGTGELFF. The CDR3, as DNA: TGTGCCAGCAGCGCCAGACAGGGGACCGGGGAGCTGTTTTTT.

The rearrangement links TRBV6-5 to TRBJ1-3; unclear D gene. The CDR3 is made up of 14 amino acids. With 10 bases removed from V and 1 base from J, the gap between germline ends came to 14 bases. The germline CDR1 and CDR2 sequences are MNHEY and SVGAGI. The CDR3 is CATDTEPSGNTIYF. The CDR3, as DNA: TGTGCCACCGACACGGAACCGTCTGGAAACACCATATATTTT.